This T cell receptor (beta chain) was identified during a study of identical twins. General study points: Monozygotic twin pairs showed more out-of-frame TCR alpha sharing than models estimated.

All donors comprised healthy Caucasians. This clonotype was seen a handful of times. As yet, its antigen is unknown. Germline values: CDR1 SEHNR, CDR2 FQNEAQ (reference sequence). The ends lost 5 bases at V and 6 bases at J; junction bases unmatched: 9. The CDR3 extends over 14 amino acids. TCRdb re-called the 5' RACE reads through MiXCR, storing one row per CDR3 protein. Among 250,000 or so distinct CDR3 sequences listed, around 7.6% were seen once. This same sample was also part of a study on yellow fever vaccine responses in identical twins.

Sequenced: CD8+ T cells sorted from blood. The receptor was isolated from a woman in her late teens or twenties in good health. The rearrangement links TRBV7-9 to TRBJ2-7; 8 nucleotides align to TRBD1. Here the CDR3 reads CASSITGTGGEQYF. The CDR3 nucleotides read TGTGCCAGCAGCATAACCGGGACAGGTGGCGAGCAGTACTTC.